The 25 T cell receptor beta chains reported below all come from one sample, sequenced in a study of T cell responses to AZD1222 COVID-19 vaccine. The table came from immunoSEQ multiplex PCR; TCRdb's copy has only in-frame clones and leaves some out. The sample lists about 130,000 clones, more than 75% occurring once. Source: peripheral blood, taken on day 0 of AZD1222 vaccination. The receptors were gathered from an adult in good health.

This chain connects TRBV4-1 to TRBJ1-2; no definite D call. Germline CDR1 and CDR2: MGHRA and YSYEKL. Trimming removed 3 bases from V and 2 bases from J, with 4 bases in between. This CDR3 has 12 residues. The CDR3 DNA reads TGCGCCAGCAGCCAGACGAACTATGGCTACACCTTC. The encoded protein is CASSQTNYGYTF.

This chain connects TRBV6-2 or TRBV6-3 to TRBJ1-5; D not certain. The CDR3 runs 11 residues. CDR1 is MNHEY, CDR2 SVGEGT, per germline. V was cut by 5 bases and J by 7 bases, with 6 bases left in between. In DNA, the CDR3 is TGTGCCAGCAGTCAAGGGCAGCCCCAGCATTTT. It codes for CASSQGQPQHF.

This chain links TRBV3-1 (or the pseudogene TRBV3-2) with TRBJ2-5, with TRBD2 identical over 7 bases. Per the germline V gene, CDR1 is LGHDT and CDR2 is YNNKEL (reference sequence). The CDR3 runs 15 residues. The V gene end was trimmed by 1 base and the J gene end by 5 bases; junction bases not matched to a gene: 7. CDR3 protein: CASSQVGGFGETQYF. CDR3 DNA sequence: TGTGCCAGCAGCCAAGTGGGAGGGTTCGGCGAGACCCAGTACTTC.

The V gene is TRBV18, the J gene TRBJ2-5; D is perhaps TRBD1 (5 bases). This CDR3 is built from 13 residues. Trimming stripped 3 bases from V and 5 bases from J, with 10 bases between. Germline V lookup: CDR1 KGHSH, CDR2 LQKENI. DNA of the CDR3: TGTGCCAGCTCACCCCAGGGTAGGGAGACCCAGTACTTC. Translated: CASSPQGRETQYF.

CDR3 in amino acids: CASRGGSETQYF. The CDR3 DNA follows: TGTGCCAGTAGGGGGGGATCCGAGACCCAGTACTTC. The chain uses TRBV5-5 and TRBJ2-5, with D perhaps matching TRBD2 (7 bases). Trimming took off 8 bases at V and 5 bases at J, with 13 bases between the two ends. The germline V gene has CDR1 SGHKS and CDR2 YYEKEE (reference sequence). The CDR3 contains 12 residues.

The chain carries TRBV3-1 (or the pseudogene TRBV3-2) and TRBJ1-3; D call uncertain. The CDR3 consists of 15 residues. Trimming cost V 2 bases and J 0 bases, with 8 bases left between them. CDR1 and CDR2 (germline): LGHDT, YNNKEL (reference sequence). CDR3 amino acids: CASSQRRSSGNTIYF. Here the CDR3 DNA reads TGTGCCAGCAGCCAACGGCGGAGCTCTGGAAACACCATATATTTT.

The genes are TRBV6-5 and TRBJ1-1; tentatively, D is TRBD1 (6 bases). The CDR3 covers 13 residues. Germline CDR1 is MNHEY and CDR2 is SVGAGI. V lost 0 bases to trimming and J lost 11 bases, with 13 bases between them. The CDR3 reads CASSYSLQGSAFF. The CDR3 nucleotides are TGTGCCAGCAGTTACTCCCTACAGGGATCGGCTTTCTTT.

V and J are TRBV18 and TRBJ1-2; no clear D gene. The length of the CDR3 is 11 residues. V lost 2 bases to trimming and J lost 10 bases, with 8 bases between them. Germline lookup yields CDR1 KGHSH and CDR2 LQKENI. The CDR3 is CASSPEGSYTF. Written as DNA, the CDR3 is TGTGCCAGCTCACCAGAAGGTTCCTACACCTTC.

The chain employs TRBV4-1 and TRBJ1-3; D possibly corresponds to TRBD1 (6 bases). Germline V lookup: CDR1 MGHRA, CDR2 YSYEKL. The CDR3 covers 14 residues. Trimming stripped 1 base from V and 7 bases from J, with 11 bases between. CDR3 nucleotide sequence: TGCGCCAGCAGCCAAGGACAGGTGGATAACACCATATATTTT. The encoded protein is CASSQGQVDNTIYF.

Only one count was recorded for this clone. V usage is TRBV24-1 and J usage is TRBJ2-2; 7 nucleotides line up with TRBD1. From germline, CDR1 is KGHDR and CDR2 SFDVKD. CDR3 size: 15 residues. The ends lost 7 bases at V and 3 bases at J; junction bases unmatched: 7. Here the CDR3 reads CATRSTGPDTGELFF. CDR3 bases: TGTGCCACCAGATCGACAGGGCCGGACACCGGGGAGCTGTTTTTT.

CDR3 protein: CASRPAGIRQPQHF. CDR3 nucleotides: TGTGCCAGCAGGCCTGCAGGTATACGGCAGCCCCAGCATTTT. The chain carries TRBV28 and TRBJ1-5; D unclear. Trimming cost V 6 bases and J 7 bases, with 16 bases left between them. The CDR3 consists of 14 residues. Looked up from germline, CDR1 is MDHEN and CDR2 is SYDVKM.

The chain joins TRBV27 to TRBJ2-5, with D possibly TRBD2 on 7 matching bases. Germline lookup yields CDR1 MNHEY and CDR2 SMNVEV (reference sequence). The CDR3 is 14 residues long. Trimming took off 4 bases at V and 2 bases at J, with 11 bases between the two ends. The CDR3: CASSSRGGQETQYF. The DNA for the CDR3 is TGTGCCAGCAGTTCAAGGGGGGGGCAAGAGACCCAGTACTTC.

The rearrangement joins TRBV4-3 to TRBJ1-6, with D perhaps matching TRBD1 (5 bases). The germline V gene encodes CDR1 LGHNA and CDR2 YSLEER. The CDR3 spans 17 residues. V shed 0 bases and J shed 0 bases, with 9 bases lying between them. CDR3 amino acids: CASSQDRGSSYNSPLHF. The CDR3 DNA reads as TGCGCCAGCAGCCAAGATCGGGGGAGCTCCTATAATTCACCCCTCCACTTT.

V and J are TRBV18 and TRBJ2-4; D may correspond to TRBD1 or TRBD2 (5 bases each). Germline V gene lookup returns CDR1 KGHSH and CDR2 LQKENI. Trimming took off 0 bases at V and 1 base at J, with 10 bases between the two ends. The CDR3 has 16 residues. The CDR3 here is CASSPPLGTAKNIQYF. The CDR3 coding sequence is TGTGCCAGCTCACCACCGCTGGGGACGGCCAAAAACATTCAGTACTTC. Full variable domain (outside the CDR3, taken from reference TRBV18 and TRBJ2-4): NAGVMQNPRHLVRRRGQEARLRCSPMKGHSHVYWYRQLPEEGLKFMVYLQKENIIDESGMPKERFSAEFPKEGPSILRIQQVVRGDSAAYFCASSPPLGTAKNIQYFGAGTRLSVL.

The CDR3 loop is CASTVPGTSRNTGELFF. The CDR3 DNA reads TGTGCCAGCACCGTCCCCGGGACTAGCAGGAACACCGGGGAGCTGTTTTTT. The J gene is TRBJ2-2, the V gene TRBV27; TRBD2 agrees at 9 bases. The junction had 10 bases not matched to a gene; V was cut back by 7 bases and J by 1 base. The CDR3 contains 17 residues. The germline V gene encodes CDR1 MNHEY and CDR2 SMNVEV (reference sequence).

The chain combines TRBV30 with TRBJ1-5, with 7 bases matching TRBD1. The CDR3 runs 16 residues. In germline, CDR1 is GTSNPN, CDR2 SVGIG (reference sequence). V trimming: 2 bases; J trimming: 5 bases; junction bases outside the gene matches: 12. The CDR3, as DNA: TGTGCCTGGAGTTTATCGCGGAGACAGGGTGATCAGCCCCAGCATTTT. As protein: CAWSLSRRQGDQPQHF. Looking up the rest from reference TRBV30 and TRBJ1-5 gives the full variable domain: SQTIHQWPATLVQPVGSPLSLECTVEGTSNPNLYWYRQAAGRGLQLLFYSVGIGQISSEVPQNLSASRPQDRQFILSSKKLLLSDSGFYLCAWSLSRRQGDQPQHFGDGTRLSIL.

The chain couples TRBV19 to TRBJ1-3; 7 bases fit TRBD1. V was clipped by 6 bases and J by 4 bases; unmatched bases: 12. CDR1 is LNHDA and CDR2 is SQIVND in the germline V gene (reference sequence). This CDR3 has 16 amino acids. CDR3 DNA: TGTGCCAGTAGCCTCGCTACCGGGACAGTCGGAAACACCATATATTTT. Amino acids: CASSLATGTVGNTIYF.

The chain joins TRBV19 to TRBJ2-2, with 7 positions matching TRBD1. Germline V gene lookup returns CDR1 LNHDA and CDR2 SQIVND (reference sequence). Trimming took 8 bases from V and 8 from J; bases not matched to a gene: 11. This CDR3 is built from 14 residues. The CDR3 region has the DNA TGTGCCAGTCTCGCCACAGGGGAAGCGGGGGAGCTGTTTTTT. It specifies CASLATGEAGELFF.

This clone was seen more than once but under ten times. The chain carries TRBV30 and TRBJ1-4; D is unclear. The CDR3 consists of 13 residues. The V gene lost 5 bases and the J gene lost 6 bases, with 13 bases spanning the gap. Germline CDR1 and CDR2: GTSNPN and SVGIG (reference sequence). CDR3 nucleotide sequence: TGTGCCTGGGCCTTCGCCCCGTATGAAAAACTGTTTTTT. Translation: CAWAFAPYEKLFF.

The chain combines TRBV28 with TRBJ2-4; D is uncertain. This CDR3 is built from 15 residues. Trimming left V 2 bases short and J 0 bases short, with 8 bases between. The germline CDR1 and CDR2 sequences are MDHEN and SYDVKM. DNA of the CDR3: TGTGCCAGCAGTTTAGGGCAGATAGCCAAAAACATTCAGTACTTC. It yields the protein CASSLGQIAKNIQYF.

The V call is TRBV7-2, the J call TRBJ1-1, with D perhaps matching TRBD1 (5 bases). The V gene lost 1 base and the J gene lost 5 bases, with 11 bases spanning the gap. The CDR3 runs 14 residues. Germline V gene sequence: CDR1 SGHTA, CDR2 FQGNSA. The DNA for the CDR3 is TGTGCCAGCAGCTTAGTGGGGCGGGGGACTGAAGCTTTCTTT. Protein: CASSLVGRGTEAFF. The full variable domain, rest sourced from reference TRBV7-2 and TRBJ1-1, is GAGVSQSPSNKVTEKGKDVELRCDPISGHTALYWYRQSLGQGLEFLIYFQGNSAPDKSGLPSDRFSAERTGGSVSTLTIQRTQQEDSAVYLCASSLVGRGTEAFFGQGTRLTVV.

The chain joins TRBV5-1 to TRBJ1-2, with 7 bases fitting TRBD1. The V gene's germline CDR1 is SGHRS and CDR2 YFSETQ. The CDR3 runs to 15 residues. Germline trimming cut 0 bases from V and 5 bases from J; bases unmatched to any gene: 7. CDR3 sequence (DNA): TGCGCCAGCAGCTTGGAGGCAGGGGGAAGATATGGCTACACCTTC. Protein: CASSLEAGGRYGYTF.

A note on this clone: The junction differs from germline at one of its ends, possibly a read error. J is TRBJ2-5 and V is TRBV11-2; D is tentatively TRBD1 or TRBD2 (5 bases each). Germline assignment: CDR1 SGHAT and CDR2 FQNNGV. The CDR3 has 15 residues. The CDR3 region is CASTLREQVQETQYF. The DNA for the CDR3 is TGTGCCAGCACCTTACGGGAACAGGTCCAAGAGACCCAGTACTTC.

The CDR3 loop is CASSQLGGPLEQYF. The DNA for the CDR3 is TGTGCCAGCTCACAACTGGGGGGTCCCTTGGAGCAGTACTTC. J is TRBJ2-7 and V is TRBV18, with D tentatively TRBD2 (6 bases). CDR3 length equals 14 residues. Germline V gene lookup returns CDR1 KGHSH and CDR2 LQKENI. The V end lost 4 bases, the J end lost 7 bases, and 17 bases lay between the germline ends.

This clone was counted once. CDR3 nucleotides: TGTGCCAGCAGCAGAAAGACTAGCGGGGACTACGAGCAGTACTTC. This sequence encodes CASSRKTSGDYEQYF. The chain joins TRBV27 to TRBJ2-7, with 11 bases fitting TRBD2. V lost 6 bases to trimming and J lost 3 bases; unmatched junction nucleotides: 7. Germline CDR1 and CDR2: MNHEY and SMNVEV (reference sequence). There are 15 residues in the CDR3.